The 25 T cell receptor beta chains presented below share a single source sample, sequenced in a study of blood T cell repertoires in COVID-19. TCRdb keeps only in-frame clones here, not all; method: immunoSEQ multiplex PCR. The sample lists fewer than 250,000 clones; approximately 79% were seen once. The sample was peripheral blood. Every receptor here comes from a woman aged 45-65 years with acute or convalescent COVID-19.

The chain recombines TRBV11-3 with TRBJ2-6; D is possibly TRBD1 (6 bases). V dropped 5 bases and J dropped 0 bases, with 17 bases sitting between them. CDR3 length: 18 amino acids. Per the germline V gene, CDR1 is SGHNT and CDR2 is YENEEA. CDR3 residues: CASSRRTQGGSGANVLTF. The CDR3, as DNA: TGTGCCAGCAGCCGGAGAACCCAAGGGGGCTCTGGGGCCAACGTCCTGACTTTC.

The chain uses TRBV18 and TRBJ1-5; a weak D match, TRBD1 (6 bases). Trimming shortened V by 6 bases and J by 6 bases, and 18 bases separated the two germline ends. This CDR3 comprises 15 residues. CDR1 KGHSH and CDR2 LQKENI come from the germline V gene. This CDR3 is CASSKSGGAGQPQHF. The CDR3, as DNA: TGTGCCAGCTCCAAATCGGGGGGGGCGGGTCAGCCCCAGCATTTT.

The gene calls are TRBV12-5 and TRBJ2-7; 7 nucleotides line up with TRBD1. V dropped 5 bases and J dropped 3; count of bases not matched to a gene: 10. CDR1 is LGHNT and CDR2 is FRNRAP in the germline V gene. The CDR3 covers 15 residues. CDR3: CASGPPGQSLYEQYF. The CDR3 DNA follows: TGTGCTAGTGGTCCCCCGGGACAGTCCCTCTACGAGCAGTACTTC.

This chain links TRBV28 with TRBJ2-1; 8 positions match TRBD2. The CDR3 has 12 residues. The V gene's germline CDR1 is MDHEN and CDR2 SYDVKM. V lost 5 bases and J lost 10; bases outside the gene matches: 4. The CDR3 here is CASSPQREEQFF. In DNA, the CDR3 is TGTGCCAGCAGTCCCCAGCGGGAGGAGCAGTTCTTC.

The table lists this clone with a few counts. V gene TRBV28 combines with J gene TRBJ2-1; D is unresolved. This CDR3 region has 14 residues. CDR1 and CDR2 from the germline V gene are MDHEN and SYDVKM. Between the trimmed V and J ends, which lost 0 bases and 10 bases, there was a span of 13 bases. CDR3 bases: TGTGCCAGCAGTTTATGGACTCAAGAAAAAGAGCAGTTCTTC. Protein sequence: CASSLWTQEKEQFF.

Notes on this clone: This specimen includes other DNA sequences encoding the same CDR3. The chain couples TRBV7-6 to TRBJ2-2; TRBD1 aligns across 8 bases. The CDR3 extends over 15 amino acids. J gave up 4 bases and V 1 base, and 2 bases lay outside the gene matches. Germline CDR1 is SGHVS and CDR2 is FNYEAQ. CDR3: CASSLDRGSTGELFF. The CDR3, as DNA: TGTGCCAGCAGCTTAGACAGGGGGTCCACCGGGGAGCTGTTTTTT.

The CDR3 sequence is CASSRLAGGDTQYF. The CDR3, as DNA: TGTGCCAGCTCACGACTAGCGGGAGGGGATACGCAGTATTTT. The chain joins TRBV18 to TRBJ2-3, with 14 bases matching TRBD2. Germline V gene data show CDR1 as KGHSH and CDR2 as LQKENI. After removal of 4 bases from V and 6 bases from J, the junction contained 0 bases not matched to a gene. The CDR3 consists of 14 residues.

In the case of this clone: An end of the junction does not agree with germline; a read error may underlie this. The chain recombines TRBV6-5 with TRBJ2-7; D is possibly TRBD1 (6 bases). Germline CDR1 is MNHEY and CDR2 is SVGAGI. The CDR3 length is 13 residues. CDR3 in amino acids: CDDTGTPAYEQYF. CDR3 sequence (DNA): TGCGACGACACCGGGACACCTGCCTACGAGCAGTACTTC.

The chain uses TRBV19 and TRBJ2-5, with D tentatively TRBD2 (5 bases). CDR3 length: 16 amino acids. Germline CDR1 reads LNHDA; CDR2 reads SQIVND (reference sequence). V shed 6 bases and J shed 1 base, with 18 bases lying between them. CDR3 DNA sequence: TGTGCCAGTAGCGTGAATTCCGGGATCGGCCAAGAGACCCAGTACTTC. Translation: CASSVNSGIGQETQYF. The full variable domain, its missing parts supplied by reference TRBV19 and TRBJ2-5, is DGGITQSPKYLFRKEGQNVTLSCEQNLNHDAMYWYRQDPGQGLRLIYYSQIVNDFQKGDIAEGYSVSREKKESFPLTVTSAQKNPTAFYLCASSVNSGIGQETQYFGPGTRLLVL.

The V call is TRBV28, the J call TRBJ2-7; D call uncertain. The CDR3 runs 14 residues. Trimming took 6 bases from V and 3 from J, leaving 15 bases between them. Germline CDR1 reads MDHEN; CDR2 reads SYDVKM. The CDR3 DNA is TGTGCCAGCAGCCTCGCTGAGCACCTCTACGAGCAGTACTTC. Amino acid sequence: CASSLAEHLYEQYF.

In DNA, the CDR3 is TGTGCCAGCAGCCCTCAACAGGGGGCCAAAAACATTCAGTACTTC. The encoded protein is CASSPQQGAKNIQYF. The chain combines TRBV11-2 with TRBJ2-4; 7 bases agree with TRBD1. Trimming took 5 bases from V and 1 from J; bases not matched to a gene: 5. The CDR3 has 15 amino acids. The germline CDR1 and CDR2 sequences are SGHAT and FQNNGV. The variable domain in full, completed from reference TRBV11-2 and TRBJ2-4, reads EAGVAQSPRYKIIEKRQSVAFWCNPISGHATLYWYQQILGQGPKLLIQFQNNGVVDDSQLPKDRFSAERLKGVDSTLKIQPAKLEDSAVYLCASSPQQGAKNIQYFGAGTRLSVL.

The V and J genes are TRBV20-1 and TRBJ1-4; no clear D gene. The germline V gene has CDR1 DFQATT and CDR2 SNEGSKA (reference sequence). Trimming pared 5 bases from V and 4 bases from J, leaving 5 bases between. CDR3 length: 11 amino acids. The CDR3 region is CSARSNEKLFF. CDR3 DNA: TGCAGTGCTCGGAGTAATGAAAAACTGTTTTTT.

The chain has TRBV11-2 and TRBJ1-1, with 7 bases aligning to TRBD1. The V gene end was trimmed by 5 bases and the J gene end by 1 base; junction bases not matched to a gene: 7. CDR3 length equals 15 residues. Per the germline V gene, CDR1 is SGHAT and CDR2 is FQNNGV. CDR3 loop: CASSRPGQKNTEAFF. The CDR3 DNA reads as TGTGCCAGCAGCCGCCCGGGACAGAAGAACACTGAAGCTTTCTTT.

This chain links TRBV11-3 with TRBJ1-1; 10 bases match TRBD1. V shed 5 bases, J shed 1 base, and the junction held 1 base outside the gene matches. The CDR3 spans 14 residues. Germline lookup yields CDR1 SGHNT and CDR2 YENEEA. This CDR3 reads CASSRDRGNTEAFF. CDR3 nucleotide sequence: TGTGCCAGCAGCCGGGACAGGGGGAACACTGAAGCTTTCTTT.

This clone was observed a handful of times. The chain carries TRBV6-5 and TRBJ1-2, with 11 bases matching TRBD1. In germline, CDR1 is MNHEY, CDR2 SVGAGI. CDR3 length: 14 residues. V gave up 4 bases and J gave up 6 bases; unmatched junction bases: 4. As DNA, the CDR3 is TGTGCCAGCAGTTCGGGACAGGGGGGCGATGGCTACACCTTC. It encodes CASSSGQGGDGYTF.

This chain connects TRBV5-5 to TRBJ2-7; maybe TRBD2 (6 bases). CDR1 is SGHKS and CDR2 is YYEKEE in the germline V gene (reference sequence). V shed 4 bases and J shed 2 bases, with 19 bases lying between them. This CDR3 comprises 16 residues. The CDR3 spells CASSAKPRTTTYEQYF. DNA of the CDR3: TGTGCCAGCAGCGCGAAACCGCGGACTACTACCTACGAGCAGTACTTC.

CDR3 sequence: CSVTLGGNTEAFF. CDR3 coding DNA: TGCAGCGTCACCTTGGGGGGGAACACTGAAGCTTTCTTT. The chain has TRBV29-1 and TRBJ1-1, with D tentatively TRBD1 (5 bases). Germline CDR1 reads SQVTM; CDR2 reads ANQGSEA. This CDR3 has 13 amino acids. V lost 6 bases and J 1 base, leaving 12 bases between the germline ends.

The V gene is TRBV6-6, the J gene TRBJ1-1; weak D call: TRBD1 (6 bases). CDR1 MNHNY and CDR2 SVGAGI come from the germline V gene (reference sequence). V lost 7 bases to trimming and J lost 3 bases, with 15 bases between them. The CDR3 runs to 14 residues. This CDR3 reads CASTRTEGDTEAFF. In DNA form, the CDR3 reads TGTGCCAGCACTCGGACAGAAGGAGACACTGAAGCTTTCTTT.

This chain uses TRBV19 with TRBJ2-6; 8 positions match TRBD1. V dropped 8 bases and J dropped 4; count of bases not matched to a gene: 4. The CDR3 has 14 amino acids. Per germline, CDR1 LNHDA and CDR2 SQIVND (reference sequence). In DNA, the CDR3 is TGTGCCAGTGGGGACAGGTCCGGGGCCAACGTCCTGACTTTC. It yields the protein CASGDRSGANVLTF.

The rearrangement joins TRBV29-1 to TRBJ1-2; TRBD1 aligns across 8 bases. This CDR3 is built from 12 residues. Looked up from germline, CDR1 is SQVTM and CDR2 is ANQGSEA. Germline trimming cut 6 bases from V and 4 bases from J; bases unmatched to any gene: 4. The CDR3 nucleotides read TGCAGCGTGTCGACAGGGGTCTATGGCTACACCTTC. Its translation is CSVSTGVYGYTF.

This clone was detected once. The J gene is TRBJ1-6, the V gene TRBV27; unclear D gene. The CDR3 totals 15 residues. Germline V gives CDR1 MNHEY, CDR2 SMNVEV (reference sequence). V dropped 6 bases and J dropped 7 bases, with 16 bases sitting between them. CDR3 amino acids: CASRPGGGWNSPLHF. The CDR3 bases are TGTGCCAGCAGACCGGGAGGAGGATGGAATTCACCCCTCCACTTT.

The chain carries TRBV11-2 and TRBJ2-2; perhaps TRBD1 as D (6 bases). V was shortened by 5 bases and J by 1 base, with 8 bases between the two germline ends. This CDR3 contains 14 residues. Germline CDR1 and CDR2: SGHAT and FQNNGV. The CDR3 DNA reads TGTGCCAGCAGCCTACAGGGGAACACCGGGGAGCTGTTTTTT. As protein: CASSLQGNTGELFF.

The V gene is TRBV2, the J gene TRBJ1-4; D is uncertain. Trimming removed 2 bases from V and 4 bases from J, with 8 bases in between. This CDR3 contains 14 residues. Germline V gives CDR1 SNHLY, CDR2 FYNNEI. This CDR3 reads CASSESQRNEKLFF. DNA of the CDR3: TGTGCCAGCAGTGAAAGCCAGCGTAATGAAAAACTGTTTTTT.

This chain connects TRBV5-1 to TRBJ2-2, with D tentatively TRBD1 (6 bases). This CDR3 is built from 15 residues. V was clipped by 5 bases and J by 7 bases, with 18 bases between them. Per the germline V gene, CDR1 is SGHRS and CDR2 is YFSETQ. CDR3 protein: CASRLRDTQGGELFF. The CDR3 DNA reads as TGCGCCAGCAGATTACGGGACACCCAGGGCGGGGAGCTGTTTTTT.

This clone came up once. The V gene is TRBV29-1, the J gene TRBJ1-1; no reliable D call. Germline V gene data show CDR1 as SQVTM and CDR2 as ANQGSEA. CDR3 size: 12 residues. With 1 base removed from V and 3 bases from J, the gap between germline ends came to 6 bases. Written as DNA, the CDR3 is TGCAGCGTTGAAGTCCAGTACACTGAAGCTTTCTTT. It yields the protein CSVEVQYTEAFF.